The rows below give T cell receptor beta chains drawn from one sample of a study of vaccination and CD4 T cells after COVID-19. TCRdb ran MiXCR on the PCR reads and lists one entry per CDR3 protein. The data hold about 11,000 distinct CDR3 sequences, with 25% to 30% observed a single time. Which antigens these TCRs recognize remains unknown. The specimen was cultured CD4+ T cells from blood. All receptors derive from a human donor with COVID-19. The CDR3 runs from the conserved cysteine through the conserved F or W. Each record gives: D gene, clone size, V gene, J gene, CDR3 DNA, CDR3 protein. A D gene is named only where the DNA matches it firmly. Clone size is not always given. Where it is, it says once, few, many or a class for expanded clones.

>TRBD1|NA|TRBV5-1|TRBJ1-5
TGCGCCAGCAGCGACGGACAGGTCAATCAGCCCCAGCATTTT
CASSDGQVNQPQHF
>TRBD1|NA|TRBV20-1|TRBJ2-7
TGCAGTGCTATAGACAGGGCTCAAGCATACGAGCAGTACTTC
CSAIDRAQAYEQYF
>NA|few|TRBV7-2|TRBJ1-1
TGTGCCAGCAGCCGTGGACAGAGGGCTGAAGCTTTCTTT
CASSRGQRAEAFF
>NA|NA|TRBV7-6|TRBJ1-1
TGTGCCAGCAGCTTACAGGCCCGGAACACTGAAGCTTTCTTT
CASSLQARNTEAFF
>NA|NA|TRBV6-5|TRBJ1-2
TGTGCCAGCAGTTACGGCTCGGGCAGCGTATATGGCTACACCTTC
CASSYGSGSVYGYTF
>NA|NA|TRBV7-2|TRBJ1-2
TGTGCCAGCAGCTTATTACAGTACTATGGCTACACCTTC
CASSLLQYYGYTF
>TRBD1|NA|TRBV2|TRBJ2-2
TGTGCCAGCAGGACAGGGCGTACCGGGGAGCTGTTTTTT
CASRTGRTGELFF
>NA|NA|TRBV14|TRBJ1-2
TGTGCCAGCAGCCCTCGTCCACGTTCAGGGGCGGGTGGCTACACCTTC
CASSPRPRSGAGGYTF
>TRBD1|few|TRBV19|TRBJ1-3
TGTGCCAGTAGGATGGACAGGGAGGACACCATATATTTT
CASRMDREDTIYF
>TRBD1|NA|TRBV24-1|TRBJ2-3
TGTGCCACCAGTGATCCGGGACAGGGGTGGAATACGCAGTATTTT
CATSDPGQGWNTQYF
>NA|NA|TRBV12-3/TRBV12-4|TRBJ2-3
TGTGCCAGCAGCCTCATCACAGATACGCAGTATTTT
CASSLITDTQYF